The 20 T cell receptor beta chains below were found in one sample sequenced in a study of shared clonotypes between healthy human individuals. The assay was immunoSEQ multiplex PCR, and TCRdb's table has in-frame clones only and misses some. The sample shows approximately 640,000 clones, 72% of them seen only once. Sequencing was done on a sample of memory CD4+ T cells sorted from blood. Subset of the sample: CD45RA-negative fraction. These receptors were obtained from a woman in her thirties in good health.

The V gene is TRBV10-2, the J gene TRBJ2-2; 9 nucleotides agree with TRBD2. The V and J ends lost 7 bases and 5 bases, in that order; junction bases with no gene match: 5. The germline V gene has CDR1 WSHSY and CDR2 SAAADI. There are 14 residues in the CDR3. CDR3 sequence reads: CASTASGTTGELFF. The CDR3 DNA is TGCGCCAGCACGGCTAGCGGGACGACCGGGGAGCTGTTTTTT.

A few counts support this clone. J is TRBJ2-7 and V is TRBV28; TRBD2 matches at 9 bases. Germline V gene lookup returns CDR1 MDHEN and CDR2 SYDVKM. The ends lost 7 bases at V and 4 bases at J; junction bases unmatched: 20. This CDR3 contains 18 residues. In DNA, the CDR3 is TGTGCCAGCAACTATAGCGGGAGTAATCCTCATCGGGGTTACGAGCAGTACTTC. It specifies CASNYSGSNPHRGYEQYF.

The J gene is TRBJ1-5, the V gene TRBV28; D not certain. Germline V gene lookup returns CDR1 MDHEN and CDR2 SYDVKM. The CDR3 extends over 15 amino acids. Trimming shortened V by 8 bases and J by 2 bases, and 16 bases separated the two germline ends. Here the CDR3 reads CASGEKLGRNQPQHF. CDR3 sequence (DNA): TGTGCCAGCGGGGAGAAGCTTGGGCGCAATCAGCCCCAGCATTTT. Supplemented by reference TRBV28 and TRBJ1-5, the full variable domain reads DVKVTQSSRYLVKRTGEKVFLECVQDMDHENMFWYRQDPGLGLRLIYFSYDVKMKEKGDIPEGYSVSREKKERFSLILESASTNQTSMYLCASGEKLGRNQPQHFGDGTRLSIL.

The V gene is TRBV6-5, the J gene TRBJ1-1; D perhaps matches TRBD1 (6 bases). The CDR3 is made up of 15 amino acids. V was cut by 5 bases and J by 0 bases, with 13 bases left in between. Per the germline V gene, CDR1 is MNHEY and CDR2 is SVGAGI. CDR3 residues: CASSSHGGMNTEAFF. The CDR3 nucleotides are TGTGCCAGCAGTAGCCACGGGGGCATGAACACTGAAGCTTTCTTT.

J is TRBJ2-3 and V is TRBV5-1; maybe TRBD2 (6 bases). Trimming removed 5 bases from V and 5 bases from J, with 12 bases in between. The CDR3 loop spans 13 amino acids. Germline V lookup: CDR1 SGHRS, CDR2 YFSETQ. The CDR3 sequence: CASSGGMGDTQYF. The CDR3 DNA is TGCGCCAGCAGTGGAGGGATGGGAGATACGCAGTATTTT.

The chain recombines TRBV7-9 with TRBJ1-4, with D perhaps TRBD1 (6 bases). This CDR3 is built from 14 residues. Trimming cost V 4 bases and J 7 bases, with 13 bases left between them. CDR1 is SEHNR, CDR2 FQNEAQ, per germline (reference sequence). The CDR3 DNA follows: TGTGCCAGCAGCTCCCGAGGGGGGGCTGAAAAACTGTTTTTT. It translates to CASSSRGGAEKLFF.

CDR3 nucleotide sequence: TGTGCCAGCTCACAAGGGGAGGGCAATGAGCAGTTCTTC. Translation gives CASSQGEGNEQFF. The J gene is TRBJ2-1, the V gene TRBV18; TRBD2 agrees at 7 bases. With 4 bases clipped from V and 6 bases from J, the junction kept 3 bases outside the gene matches. This CDR3 is 13 amino acids long. The germline CDR1 and CDR2 sequences are KGHSH and LQKENI.

CDR3 region: CASSATGFRSTDTQYF. Written as DNA, the CDR3 is TGTGCCAGCAGCGCCACAGGTTTCAGAAGCACAGATACGCAGTATTTT. V gene TRBV9 combines with J gene TRBJ2-3; D may be TRBD1 (5 bases). The CDR3 contains 16 residues. The V end was cut by 3 bases, the J end by 0 bases, with 14 bases between. Germline V gene sequence: CDR1 SGDLS, CDR2 YYNGEE.

DNA of the CDR3: TGTGCCAGCAGCGTAGCTCCTAGCACCCTTAATGAGCAGTTCTTC. Translated: CASSVAPSTLNEQFF. The chain couples TRBV9 to TRBJ2-1, with D perhaps matching TRBD2 (5 bases). CDR3 size: 15 residues. The germline V gene encodes CDR1 SGDLS and CDR2 YYNGEE. V was shortened by 0 bases and J by 7 bases, with 14 bases between the two germline ends.

The chain links TRBV11-2 to TRBJ2-7; D is possibly TRBD1 or TRBD2 (5 bases each). The CDR3 consists of 16 residues. Looked up from germline, CDR1 is SGHAT and CDR2 is FQNNGV. The V gene lost 3 bases and the J gene lost 0 bases, with 15 bases spanning the gap. CDR3 nucleotide sequence: TGTGCCAGCAGCTTCACCTGGGACGAGAGCTCCTACGAGCAGTACTTC. Translated, it gives CASSFTWDESSYEQYF.

Notes on this clone: Additional DNA sequences in this sample encode the identical CDR3. The V call is TRBV25-1, the J call TRBJ1-2; TRBD1 agrees at 7 bases. The length of the CDR3 is 13 residues. V lost 4 bases, J lost 4 bases, and 3 bases stayed unmatched. CDR1 and CDR2 (germline): MGHDK, SYGVNS. This chain's CDR3 is CASSVAGGYGYTF. DNA for the CDR3: TGTGCCAGCAGTGTCGCAGGGGGCTATGGCTACACCTTC.

The chain joins TRBV25-1 to TRBJ2-7; 9 nucleotides align to TRBD1. In germline, CDR1 is MGHDK, CDR2 SYGVNS. Trimming cost V 5 bases and J 3 bases; bases outside gene matches: 8. The CDR3 totals 15 residues. The CDR3 DNA follows: TGTGCCAGCAGTTCCGCACAGGGGGCTTTCTACGAGCAGTACTTC. This encodes CASSSAQGAFYEQYF.

The V call is TRBV5-6, the J call TRBJ2-5; 8 bases are a match to TRBD2. Gene TRBJ2-7 matches the end of the DNA better, so the J call may be wrong. The germline CDR1 and CDR2 sequences are SGHDT and YYEEEE. This CDR3 has 14 residues. The CDR3 is CASSITSGSYEQYF. DNA for the CDR3: TGTGCCAGCAGCATCACTAGCGGCTCCTACGAGCAGTACTTC.

The chain uses TRBV10-2 and TRBJ2-2, with D unresolved. Germline CDR1 is WSHSY and CDR2 is SAAADI. The CDR3 consists of 13 residues. Trimming left V 8 bases short and J 5 bases short, with 12 bases between. The CDR3 DNA sequence: TGCGCCAGCGCCGAGATAGGGACCGGGGAGCTGTTTTTT. Amino acid sequence: CASAEIGTGELFF.

The chain is built from TRBV10-1 and TRBJ2-1; 8 bases fit TRBD2. This CDR3 is 14 amino acids long. The germline V gene encodes CDR1 WNHNN and CDR2 SYGVQD (reference sequence). Trimming removed 3 bases from V and 5 bases from J; junction bases left unmatched: 3. The CDR3 nucleotides read TGCGCCAGCAGTGACCAACTAGCGGACAATGAGCAGTTCTTC. This encodes CASSDQLADNEQFF.

The V and J genes are TRBV28 and TRBJ2-7; the D gene is possibly TRBD2 (6 bases). CDR3 size: 15 residues. The germline gives CDR1 MDHEN, CDR2 SYDVKM. V lost 5 bases to trimming and J lost 0 bases, with 14 bases between them. The CDR3 sequence is CASSTQASASYEQYF. The CDR3 nucleotides read TGTGCCAGCAGTACCCAGGCTAGCGCCTCCTACGAGCAGTACTTC.

The gene calls are TRBV5-1 and TRBJ1-3; 7 nucleotides line up with TRBD1. The CDR3 is 17 residues long. V shed 0 bases, J shed 1 base, and the junction held 7 bases outside the gene matches. CDR1 and CDR2 (germline): SGHRS, YFSETQ. CDR3 residues: CASSLGTGVSSGNTIYF. The CDR3 DNA sequence: TGCGCCAGCAGCTTGGGCACAGGGGTTTCGTCTGGAAACACCATATATTTT.

This chain joins TRBV28 and TRBJ1-2; D is possibly TRBD1 (5 bases). The ends were cut back, 4 bases at V and 1 base at J, with 7 bases in the middle. The CDR3 covers 13 residues. The V gene's germline CDR1 is MDHEN and CDR2 SYDVKM. CDR3 sequence (DNA): TGTGCCAGCAGTTCTCAGGGTAACTATGGCTACACCTTC. Amino acids: CASSSQGNYGYTF.

In the case of this clone: Other DNA sequences of this sample code for an identical CDR3. The chain couples TRBV28 to TRBJ1-3, with D perhaps matching TRBD1 (5 bases). V was shortened by 6 bases and J by 0 bases, with 9 bases between the two germline ends. Germline V gene sequence: CDR1 MDHEN, CDR2 SYDVKM. The CDR3 consists of 14 residues. CDR3 nucleotides: TGTGCCAGCAGAAGACAGAGCTCTGGAAACACCATATATTTT. Translated: CASRRQSSGNTIYF.

V and J are TRBV30 and TRBJ2-5, with a possible D match to TRBD1 (6 bases). Germline V gene data show CDR1 as GTSNPN and CDR2 as SVGIG (reference sequence). V lost 0 bases and J 4 bases, leaving 6 bases between the germline ends. The CDR3 runs to 12 residues. CDR3 coding DNA: TGTGCCTGGAGTGTACAGGGAGAGACCCAGTACTTC. Encoded protein: CAWSVQGETQYF.